The TCR beta chain described here comes from a study of blood T cell repertoires in COVID-19. At the level of the study: COVID-19 samples from acute and convalescent phases originated in the United States, Italy and Spain. PBMCs, B-cell-depleted T cells, or T cells were the source of the cDNA or gDNA that made up the material.

In the original processing: Estimated nucleated cell counts came from reference gene primer amplification. This table comes from immunoSEQ multiplex PCR, and its TCRdb copy is limited to in-frame clones, with some not included. The D gene and trimming were derived from the DNA, and the V and J assignments and clone size from that table. This sample has 130,000 to 150,000 clones, with 75% to 85% found just once. There are a few counts of this clone. CDR1 is MNHEY and CDR2 is SVGAGI in the germline V gene. Trimming shortened V by 7 bases and J by 4 bases, and 13 bases separated the two germline ends. The CDR3 has 13 amino acids.

What was sequenced was peripheral blood. The V and J genes are TRBV6-5 and TRBJ1-1; D is ambiguous. This clonotype was sampled from a woman in her forties or fifties in a cohort sampled during active or convalescent COVID-19. This CDR3 is CASNSLRGTEAFF. CDR3 bases: TGTGCCAGCAACAGTCTCCGTGGCACTGAAGCTTTCTTT.